These T cell receptor beta chains were read from a single sample in a study of patients and donors after allogeneic stem cell transplantation. TCRdb reprocessed the RT-PCR reads with MiXCR, giving one entry per CDR3 protein. The top ten clones hold roughly 6.4% of a sample with about a million distinct CDR3 sequences, more than 15% of them seen once. The sample taken for sequencing was blood, either unsorted or a sorted T cell fraction (not recorded which). The receptors come from a human donor who was either an allogeneic HSCT recipient or a stem cell or donor lymphocyte infusion donor (not recorded which). It is not recorded whose cells these are; they may come from a transplant donor. Both conserved end residues are part of each CDR3. The D gene is left open where the match is weak. The listing skips clone size in some rows; elsewhere it reads once, few, many or a size class.

D	size	J	V	DNA	CDR3
.	few	TRBJ1-3	TRBV4-1	TGCGCCAGCAGCCATATGGGCAGCTCTGGAAACACCATATATTTT	CASSHMGSSGNTIYF
.	many	TRBJ1-2	TRBV5-1	TGCGCCAGCAGCTTGGACAGGTTGAATGGCTACACCTTC	CASSLDRLNGYTF
TRBD2	once	TRBJ2-7	TRBV3-1	TGTGCCAGCAGCCAAGACCCTGGACTAGCGGGAGGAACAGGCTACGAGCAGTACTTC	CASSQDPGLAGGTGYEQYF
TRBD2	few	TRBJ2-7	TRBV20-1	TGCAGTGCTCCAGATCCTAGCGGGGACTCCTACGAGCAGTACTTC	CSAPDPSGDSYEQYF
.	few	TRBJ1-2	TRBV9	TGTGCCAGCAGCGCCGGGCGGCCAAACTATGGCTACACCTTC	CASSAGRPNYGYTF
TRBD2	few	TRBJ2-3	TRBV7-8	TGTGCCAGCAGCCCCGTATTGTCGGGGGGGACCACAGATACGCAGTATTTT	CASSPVLSGGTTDTQYF
.	many	TRBJ1-5	TRBV5-1	TGCGCCAGCAGCTTACAGGGCCCCAATCAGCCCCAGCATTTT	CASSLQGPNQPQHF
TRBD1	.	TRBJ1-1	TRBV19	TGTGCCAGCCGACAGGGAAAAGCAGCTTTCTTT	CASRQGKAAFF
.	many	TRBJ2-7	TRBV18	TGTGCCAGCTCCCTAGCTAACGAGCAGTACTTC	CASSLANEQYF
.	.	TRBJ2-2	TRBV5-4	TGTGCCAGCAGCCAGCGGGTCTTGACGGGGGCGAACACCGGGGAGCTGTTTTTT	CASSQRVLTGANTGELFF
TRBD1	.	TRBJ1-1	TRBV6-1	TGTGCCAGCAGTGAACAGGGGGCTCACACTGAAGCTTTCTTT	CASSEQGAHTEAFF
.	.	TRBJ2-1	TRBV5-6	TGTGCCAGCAGCTTGGGGAATTATGAGCAGTTCTTC	CASSLGNYEQFF
TRBD2	many	TRBJ2-1	TRBV20-1	TGCAGTGCAGCTAGCGGGAGAGCGTACAATGAGCAGTTCTTC	CSAASGRAYNEQFF
.	few	TRBJ1-3	TRBV7-2	TGTGCCAGCAGCCCCCAGACCTCTGGAAACACCATATATTTT	CASSPQTSGNTIYF
.	many	TRBJ1-5	TRBV12-3/TRBV12-4	TGTGCCAGCAATGGACAGCCCAATCAGCCCCAGCATTTT	CASNGQPNQPQHF
TRBD1	.	TRBJ1-5	TRBV20-1	TGCGGTGCTAGAGGACAGGGGGACGCCCTCAATCAGCCCCAGCATTTT	CGARGQGDALNQPQHF
.	few	TRBJ1-1	TRBV2	TGTGCCTCAAAGGGGCGGCTGAACACTGAAGCTTTCTTT	CASKGRLNTEAFF
.	.	TRBJ2-3	TRBV20-1	TGCAGTGCTAGAAGGGGACTCGCCAGCACAGATACGCAGTATTTT	CSARRGLASTDTQYF
TRBD2	few	TRBJ2-1	TRBV20-1	TGCAGTGCTAGAGGACGGGGGGGCTTTAATGAGCAGTTCTTC	CSARGRGGFNEQFF
.	.	TRBJ1-1	TRBV10-3	TGTGCCAACCAGGAGGGCCGCCGGAGCACTGAAGCTTTCTTT	CANQEGRRSTEAFF
.	few	TRBJ2-7	TRBV15	TGTGCCACCAGCAGAGTCGGGGAGACCTACGAGCAGTACTTC	CATSRVGETYEQYF
TRBD1	many	TRBJ2-3	TRBV29-1	TGCAGCGTTGAGGACGGGACAGCCAAGCTGGGTACGCAGTATTTT	CSVEDGTAKLGTQYF
TRBD2	few	TRBJ2-1	TRBV2	TGTGCCACAGCCGAGACTAGCGAGTACAATGAGCAGTTCTTC	CATAETSEYNEQFF
.	.	TRBJ2-3	TRBV11-2	TGTGCCAGCAGCTCGGGTAGCGGTACGCAGTATTTT	CASSSGSGTQYF
.	.	TRBJ1-1	TRBV7-9	TGTGCCAGCAGCGATGGGGGCACTTTGAACACTGAAGTTTTCTTT	CASSDGGTLNTEVFF
.	.	TRBJ1-2	TRBV12-3/TRBV12-4	TGTGCCAGCACGAATAGAGGGGAGGATAACTATGGCTACACCTTC	CASTNRGEDNYGYTF
TRBD2	few	TRBJ2-2	TRBV3-1	TGTGCCAGCAGCCCCGTCGGCGGGAGAGGGACCGGGGAGCTGTTTTTT	CASSPVGGRGTGELFF
.	.	TRBJ2-7	TRBV12-3/TRBV12-4	TGTGCCAGCAGTCTAGGGGGGGAAGAGCAGTACTTC	CASSLGGEEQYF
.	few	TRBJ2-7	TRBV7-9	TGTGCCAGCAGTTTACCCGGGCGGAGTGGGGACTACGAGCAGTACTTC	CASSLPGRSGDYEQYF